This TCR beta chain stems from a study of blood T cell repertoires in COVID-19. Study-wide background: Sites in the United States, Italy and Spain provided acute and convalescent COVID-19 samples. From T cells, B-cell-depleted T cells, or PBMCs came the material, which was cDNA or gDNA.

Germline V CDR1 and CDR2: LGHDT, YNNKEL (reference sequence). The germline V and J ends were trimmed by 1 base and 3 bases, with 12 bases remaining between them. This CDR3 has 15 residues. Per the study methods: Quantification of nucleated cells was approximated via reference gene primer amplification. Some clones are missing from TCRdb's copy, which holds only in-frame ones; the method was immunoSEQ multiplex PCR. The D gene and trimming were derived from the DNA, and the V and J assignments and clone size from that table. Of approximately 100,000 clones listed, roughly 82% are singletons. The V call is TRBV3-1 (or the pseudogene TRBV3-2), the J call TRBJ1-1; D is possibly TRBD1 (6 bases). The sequencing sample was made of peripheral blood. The origin of this receptor is a man in his 60s with acute or convalescent COVID-19. CDR3 sequence (DNA): TGTGCCAGCAGCCAAGGGGGGGGCGCGGACACTGAAGCTTTCTTT. Amino acids: CASSQGGGADTEAFF.